This T cell receptor (beta chain) was captured in a study of tumor-infiltrating lymphocytes in localized non-small cell lung cancer. This clone was seen once. Using immunoSEQ multiplex PCR, the repertoire was profiled, and TCRdb retains in-frame clones only, with some absent. The data contain 15,000 to 20,000 clones, around 72% of them singletons. Trimming at V came to 4 bases and at J to 6 bases, leaving 12 bases not matched to a gene. The germline V gene has CDR1 SGHAT and CDR2 FQNNGV. The CDR3 is made up of 17 amino acids. The sequence came from a human donor with non-small cell lung cancer. J is TRBJ2-2 and V is TRBV11-2; 9 bases are a match to TRBD1. Sequencing was performed on lung tumor tissue. The CDR3 sequence: CASSSKGQGLFPGELFF. The DNA of the CDR3 is TGTGCCAGCAGCTCAAAGGGACAGGGTCTTTTTCCCGGGGAGCTGTTTTTT.